The clone carrying this T cell receptor beta chain has just one count. This entry belongs to a study of blood T cell repertoires in COVID-19. Study context: The study drew acute and convalescent COVID-19 samples from the United States, Italy and Spain. From T cells, B-cell-depleted T cells, or PBMCs came the material, which was cDNA or gDNA.

Original methodology: Using reference gene primer amplification, nucleated cell counts were estimated. Assay: immunoSEQ multiplex PCR; the TCRdb copy retains only in-frame clones and omits some. The V and J calls and clone size were taken over from that table, and D and trimming were inferred from the DNA. The sample yields about 200,000 clones, approximately 85% seen once. V was clipped by 5 bases and J by 9 bases, with 19 bases between them. CDR3 size: 14 residues. The V gene's germline CDR1 is LGHNT and CDR2 FRNRAP. Sequenced material: peripheral blood. The gene calls are TRBV12-5 and TRBJ1-2; D gene unclear. The sequence was obtained from a human donor with active or convalescent COVID-19. The donor label of this sample is uncertain. CDR3 residues: CASGTAGKRSSYTF. The CDR3 nucleotides are TGTGCTAGTGGTACGGCCGGGAAAAGGAGTAGCTACACCTTC.